The table lists the clone carrying this TCR beta chain with a few counts. Its antigen is still unknown. This sample was taken from a study of CD8 T cells in ankylosing spondylitis. The CDR3 covers 12 residues. Trimming left V 5 bases short and J 7 bases short, with 9 bases between. CDR1 SEHNR and CDR2 FQNEAQ come from the germline V gene (reference sequence). Study-level results: The disease-linked clones had a CD8+ phenotype and low blood frequencies. Previously reported in reactive arthritis synovial fluid and blood were some of the motif variants. Fewer than ten highly homologous variants made up a TCR beta motif that seemed to typify ankylosing spondylitis blood. Reportedly, significant enrichment of disease-linked clones occurred in matched ankylosing spondylitis synovial fluid.

Using quantitative 5'-RACE with molecular barcodes, the authors made TCR beta libraries. TCRdb re-called the 5' RACE reads through MiXCR, storing one row per CDR3 protein. This sample yields 220,000 or so distinct CDR3 sequences, of which about 16% are seen a single time; about 42% belongs to the top ten. The sequence was obtained from a male donor with ankylosing spondylitis. The source material was blood, either unsorted or a sorted T cell fraction (not recorded which). This chain uses TRBV7-9 with TRBJ2-1; possibly TRBD2 for D (6 bases). The CDR3: CASSPLANEQFF. The DNA of the CDR3 is TGTGCCAGCAGCCCACTAGCAAATGAGCAGTTCTTC.